These 6 T cell receptor beta chains share one sample of origin, sequenced in a study of shared clonotypes between healthy human individuals. CD45RO-negative CD8 cells positively selected for CCR7 made up the naive population, which excluded terminally differentiated effector memory CD45RA+ cells. TCRdb's table, derived via immunoSEQ multiplex PCR, lists solely in-frame clones and lacks some. The profile shows around 2,000,000 clones, 85% to 95% of them singletons. Sample: naive CD8+ T cells sorted from blood. All receptors come from a young man in good health.

The V call is TRBV19, the J call TRBJ2-1; maybe TRBD2 (6 bases). Looked up from germline, CDR1 is LNHDA and CDR2 is SQIVND (reference sequence). The CDR3 is made up of 13 amino acids. Trimming took off 9 bases at V and 7 bases at J, with 16 bases between the two ends. The CDR3 region has the DNA TGTGCCAGCGAAGATGGGGGGAGGAATGAGCAGTTCTTC. This sequence encodes CASEDGGRNEQFF. Based on the CDR3 plus reference TRBV19 and TRBJ2-1, the full variable domain is DGGITQSPKYLFRKEGQNVTLSCEQNLNHDAMYWYRQDPGQGLRLIYYSQIVNDFQKGDIAEGYSVSREKKESFPLTVTSAQKNPTAFYLCASEDGGRNEQFFGPGTRLTVL.

This clone has only one observation. This chain connects TRBV7-9 to TRBJ2-7; D could derive from TRBD1 or TRBD2 (7 bases each). Trimming pared 5 bases from V and 0 bases from J, leaving 23 bases between. This CDR3 has 18 amino acids. In germline, CDR1 is SEHNR, CDR2 FQNEAQ (reference sequence). DNA of the CDR3: TGTGCCAGCAGCCCCCCCAGGGGGGAGGGCCCTTTCTCCTACGAGCAGTACTTC. Protein sequence: CASSPPRGEGPFSYEQYF.

This chain uses TRBV20-1 with TRBJ2-1; possible D gene TRBD1, 5 bases. Trimming left V 5 bases short and J 9 bases short, with 11 bases between. The CDR3 consists of 11 residues. Per germline, CDR1 DFQATT and CDR2 SNEGSKA (reference sequence). The CDR3 nucleotides are TGCAGTGCTTTCAGGGTGGGTGAGCAGTTCTTC. It encodes CSAFRVGEQFF.

A note on this clone: The same CDR3 arises from other DNA sequences in this sample as well. The V gene is TRBV9, the J gene TRBJ2-7; 10 nucleotides line up with TRBD1. Losses at the gene ends were 2 bases for V and 1 base for J; bases not matched to a gene: 3. This CDR3 is built from 15 residues. The germline V gene encodes CDR1 SGDLS and CDR2 YYNGEE. The CDR3 sequence is CASSVGQGFSYEQYF. DNA of the CDR3: TGTGCCAGCAGCGTGGGACAGGGGTTTTCCTACGAGCAGTACTTC.

V and J are TRBV29-1 and TRBJ1-2; D may be TRBD1 (5 bases). The CDR3 runs to 15 residues. Germline CDR1 and CDR2: SQVTM and ANQGSEA. Trimming shortened V by 4 bases and J by 7 bases, and 22 bases separated the two germline ends. CDR3 bases: TGCAGCGTTGTATCCCCGGGGGGGGGAGAGGCTGGCTACACCTTC. Translation gives CSVVSPGGGEAGYTF.

The sample holds one count of this clone. The chain is built from TRBV4-1 and TRBJ2-7; tentative D call: TRBD2 (5 bases). The CDR3 totals 15 residues. Germline CDR1 and CDR2: MGHRA and YSYEKL. The ends were cut back, 1 base at V and 3 bases at J, with 13 bases in the middle. The CDR3 here is CASSQAHSDYYEQYF. The CDR3 nucleotides read TGCGCCAGCAGCCAAGCCCATTCAGACTACTACGAGCAGTACTTC.